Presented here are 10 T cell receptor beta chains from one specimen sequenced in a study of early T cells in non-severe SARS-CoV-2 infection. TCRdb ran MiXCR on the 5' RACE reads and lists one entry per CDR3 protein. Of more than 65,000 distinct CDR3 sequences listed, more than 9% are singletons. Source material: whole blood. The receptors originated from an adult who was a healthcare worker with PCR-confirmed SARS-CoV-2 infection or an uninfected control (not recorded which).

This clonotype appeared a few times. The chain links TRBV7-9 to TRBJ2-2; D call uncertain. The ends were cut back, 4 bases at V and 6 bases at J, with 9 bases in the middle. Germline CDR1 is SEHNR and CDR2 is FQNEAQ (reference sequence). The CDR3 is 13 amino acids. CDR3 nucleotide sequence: TGTGCCAGCAGCTCGGCCGGGCCCGGGGAGCTGTTTTTT. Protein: CASSSAGPGELFF.

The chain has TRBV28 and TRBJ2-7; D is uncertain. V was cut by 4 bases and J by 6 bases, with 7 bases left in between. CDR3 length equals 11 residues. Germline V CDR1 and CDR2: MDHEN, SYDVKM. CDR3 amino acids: CASSSALEQYF. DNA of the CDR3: TGTGCCAGCAGTTCGGCCCTCGAGCAGTACTTC.

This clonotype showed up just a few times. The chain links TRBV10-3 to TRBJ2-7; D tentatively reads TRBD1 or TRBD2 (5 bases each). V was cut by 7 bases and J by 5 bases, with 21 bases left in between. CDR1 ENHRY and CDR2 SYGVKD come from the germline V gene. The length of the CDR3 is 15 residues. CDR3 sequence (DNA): TGTGCCATCATCCTCTCGGGACGCCCCGACCACGAGCAGTACTTC. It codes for CAIILSGRPDHEQYF.

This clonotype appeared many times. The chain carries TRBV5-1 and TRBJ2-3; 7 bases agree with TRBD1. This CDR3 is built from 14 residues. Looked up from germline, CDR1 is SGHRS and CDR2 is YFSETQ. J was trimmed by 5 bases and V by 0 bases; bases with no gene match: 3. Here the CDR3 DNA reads TGCGCCAGCAGCTTGGCGGCAGGGGGAGATACGCAGTATTTT. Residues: CASSLAAGGDTQYF.

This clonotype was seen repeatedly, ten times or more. The CDR3 loop reads CASSLTGTQQETQYF. In DNA form, the CDR3 reads TGTGCCAGCAGCTTGACCGGGACTCAACAAGAGACCCAGTACTTC. The V gene is TRBV7-9, the J gene TRBJ2-5; perhaps TRBD2 as D (6 bases). V shed 3 bases and J shed 2 bases, with 13 bases lying between them. CDR1 is SEHNR, CDR2 FQNEAQ, per germline (reference sequence). The length of the CDR3 is 15 residues.

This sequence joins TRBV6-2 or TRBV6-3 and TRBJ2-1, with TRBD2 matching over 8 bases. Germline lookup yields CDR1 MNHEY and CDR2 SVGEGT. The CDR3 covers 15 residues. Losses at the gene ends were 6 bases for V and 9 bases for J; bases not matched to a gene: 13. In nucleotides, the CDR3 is TGTGCCAGCAGCCCCTGGGAGCGGGAGTGGGGTGAGCAGTTCTTC. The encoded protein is CASSPWEREWGEQFF.

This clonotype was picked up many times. CDR3 loop: CASSPGLSSYEQYF. The CDR3 DNA follows: TGTGCCAGCAGCCCGGGTCTCTCCTCCTACGAGCAGTACTTC. The chain uses TRBV14 and TRBJ2-7; D is unclear. Trimming took off 4 bases at V and 0 bases at J, with 10 bases between the two ends. Germline assignment: CDR1 SGHDN and CDR2 FVKESK. The CDR3 covers 14 residues.

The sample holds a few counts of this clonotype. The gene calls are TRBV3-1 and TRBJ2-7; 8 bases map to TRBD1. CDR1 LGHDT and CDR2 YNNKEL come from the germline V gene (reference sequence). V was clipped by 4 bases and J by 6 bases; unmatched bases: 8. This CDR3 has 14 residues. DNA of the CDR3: TGTGCCAGCAGCCGCCCAGGGGGCCCGTTCGAGCAGTACTTC. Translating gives CASSRPGGPFEQYF.

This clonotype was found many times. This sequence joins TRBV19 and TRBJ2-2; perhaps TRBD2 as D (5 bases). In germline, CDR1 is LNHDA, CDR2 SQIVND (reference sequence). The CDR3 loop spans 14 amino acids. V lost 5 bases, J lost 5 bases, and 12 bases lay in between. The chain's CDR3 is CASSYEGLTGELFF. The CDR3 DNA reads TGTGCCAGTAGTTATGAGGGCCTGACCGGGGAGCTGTTTTTT.

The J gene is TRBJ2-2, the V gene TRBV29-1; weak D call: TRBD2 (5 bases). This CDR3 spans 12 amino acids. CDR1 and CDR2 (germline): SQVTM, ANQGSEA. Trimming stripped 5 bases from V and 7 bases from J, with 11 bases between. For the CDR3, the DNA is TGCAGCGTTTCCAAGCGGCGCGGGGAGCTGTTTTTT. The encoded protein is CSVSKRRGELFF.